Following are 31 T cell receptor beta chains from one sample sequenced in a study of glioma-infiltrating T cells. Using RNA template, CDR3s of TCR alpha and beta were amplified with iRepertoire arm-PCR. TCRdb reprocessed the multiplex PCR reads with MiXCR, giving one entry per CDR3 protein. Of about 410,000 distinct CDR3 sequences in the sample, roughly 41% were seen once. The sample was glioma tissue, nonneoplastic brain tissue, or PBMCs (not recorded which). The source of these receptors is a human donor with low-grade glioma or glioblastoma, undergoing nonglioma brain surgery, or in good health (not recorded which).

The chain has TRBV7-8 and TRBJ1-2; D gene uncertain. V was cut by 5 bases and J by 2 bases, with 9 bases left in between. The CDR3 is made up of 13 amino acids. The germline CDR1 and CDR2 sequences are SGHVS and FQNEAQ. The CDR3 sequence: CASSPVGNYGYTF. DNA of the CDR3: TGTGCCAGCAGCCCCGTGGGGAACTATGGCTACACCTTC.

Concerning this clonotype: One base away lies a much larger clone, so this may be a sequencing read error. This chain links TRBV20-1 with TRBJ2-1; tentatively, D is TRBD1 or TRBD2 (5 bases each). CDR3 length equals 14 residues. V was clipped by 4 bases and J by 9 bases, with 19 bases between them. In germline, CDR1 is DFQATT, CDR2 SNEGSKA (reference sequence). CDR3 sequence (DNA): TGCAGTGCTATCCTCGGGACGGGATTGGGTGAGCAGTTCTTC. Encoded protein: CSAILGTGLGEQFF.

This clonotype was counted many times. The chain combines TRBV4-3 with TRBJ1-5, with D hard to call. From germline, CDR1 is LGHNA and CDR2 YSLEER. The CDR3 has 15 amino acids. With 3 bases removed from V and 4 bases from J, the gap between germline ends came to 13 bases. CDR3 in DNA: TGCGCCAGCAGCCATTCGACGGTAGGGAATCAGCCCCAGCATTTT. This translates into CASSHSTVGNQPQHF.

The rearrangement links TRBV7-2 to TRBJ2-1; D unresolved. The V and J ends lost 5 bases and 9 bases respectively, with 14 bases between them. This CDR3 spans 13 amino acids. The germline V gene encodes CDR1 SGHTA and CDR2 FQGNSA. CDR3 amino acids: CASSQFGLGEQFF. CDR3 DNA: TGTGCCAGCAGCCAGTTCGGCCTGGGTGAGCAGTTCTTC.

This clonotype was recorded many times. V and J are TRBV28 and TRBJ1-2; no reliable D call. CDR3 size: 10 residues. Germline CDR1 MDHEN, CDR2 SYDVKM. V lost 10 bases and J 8 bases, leaving 11 bases between the germline ends. The CDR3 loop is CATEGGGYTF. The CDR3, as DNA: TGTGCCACGGAGGGCGGGGGCTACACCTTC.

This clonotype was picked up many times. The genes are TRBV4-3 and TRBJ2-3; 9 nucleotides line up with TRBD2. With 4 bases clipped from V and 3 bases from J, the junction kept 8 bases outside the gene matches. CDR1 is LGHNA and CDR2 is YSLEER in the germline V gene. The CDR3 runs to 16 residues. CDR3 loop: CASSLLAGATTDTQYF. The CDR3 nucleotides are TGCGCCAGCAGCCTATTAGCGGGAGCAACGACAGATACGCAGTATTTT.

This clonotype occurred many times. The genes are TRBV28 and TRBJ2-7, with D possibly matching TRBD2 (6 bases). Germline V lookup: CDR1 MDHEN, CDR2 SYDVKM. CDR3 length: 15 residues. Trimming took off 5 bases at V and 8 bases at J, with 22 bases between the two ends. CDR3 nucleotide sequence: TGTGCCAGCAGTCCCCGGGACCCCGAAGGAGGGCAGCAGTACTTC. This sequence encodes CASSPRDPEGGQQYF.

On this clonotype: A much bigger clone sits one base away, suggesting this may be a read error. The chain uses TRBV28 and TRBJ1-5; D might be TRBD1 (5 bases). Germline CDR1 reads MDHEN; CDR2 reads SYDVKM. The CDR3 sequence is 14 residues long. The V end was cut by 5 bases, the J end by 3 bases, with 11 bases between. CDR3 amino acids: CASSLRQNNQPQHF. Here the CDR3 DNA reads TGTGCCAGCAGTCTTCGACAGAACAATCAGCCCCAGCATTTT.

A remark on this clonotype: Sequence at one end of the junction differs from germline and may be a read error. The CDR3 reads CASSLSPGGYNEQFF. CDR3 in DNA: TGTGCCAGCAGCTTATCCCCGGGGGGGTACAATGAGCAGTTCTTC. The rearrangement joins TRBV28 to TRBJ2-1, with 8 nucleotides matching TRBD2. CDR1 MDHEN and CDR2 SYDVKM come from the germline V gene. This CDR3 is built from 15 residues. Full variable domain (missing parts from reference TRBV28 and TRBJ2-1): DVKVTQSSRYLVKRTGEKVFLECVQDMDHENMFWYRQDPGLGLRLIYFSYDVKMKEKGDIPEGYSVSREKKERFSLILESASTNQTSMYLCASSLSPGGYNEQFFGPGTRLTVL.

CDR3 nucleotide sequence: TGCAGTGGGGCGCGCCCGGCTGAAAAACTGTTTTTT. Its translation: CSGARPAEKLFF. The genes are TRBV20-1 and TRBJ1-4; D is unresolved. Germline lookup yields CDR1 DFQATT and CDR2 SNEGSKA (reference sequence). V was clipped by 7 bases and J by 7 bases, with 13 bases between them. The CDR3 loop spans 12 amino acids.

A remark on this clonotype: It may be a read error: a sequence one base away is much more abundant. V usage is TRBV28 and J usage is TRBJ1-1; D remains ambiguous. CDR3 length equals 12 residues. The germline CDR1 and CDR2 sequences are MDHEN and SYDVKM. The CDR3 nucleotides are TGTGCCAGCAGTATATTGGGGTCACCTCTAAGCTTT. Protein: CASSILGSPLSF.

This clonotype was observed many times. This chain links TRBV6-2 or TRBV6-3 with TRBJ2-1; the match to TRBD1 covers 7 bases. The germline V gene encodes CDR1 MNHEY and CDR2 SVGEGT. This CDR3 is 12 amino acids long. Trimming cost V 5 bases and J 12 bases; bases outside gene matches: 7. The CDR3 sequence: CASSAIGTAQFF. The CDR3 region has the DNA TGTGCCAGCAGTGCTATCGGGACAGCGCAGTTCTTC.

Notes on this clonotype: A much larger clone lies a single base off, so this may be a read error. V and J are TRBV6-6 and TRBJ2-1; 12 nucleotides agree with TRBD1. V trimming: 6 bases; J trimming: 6 bases; junction bases outside the gene matches: 12. The CDR3 length is 17 residues. CDR1 is MNHNY, CDR2 SVGAGI, per germline (reference sequence). CDR3 loop: CASSRTGTGGVGNEQFF. CDR3 in DNA: TGTGCCAGCAGCCGCACCGGGACAGGGGGCGTAGGCAATGAGCAGTTCTTC.

This clonotype has at least ten counts. The chain is built from TRBV7-2 and TRBJ2-5, with a weak D call TRBD2 (5 bases). The CDR3 loop spans 12 amino acids. V lost 6 bases and J 8 bases, leaving 13 bases between the germline ends. Germline V gene sequence: CDR1 SGHTA, CDR2 FQGNSA. DNA for the CDR3: TGTGCCAGCAGTTTGGAGGAGCGTACCCAGTACTTC. As protein: CASSLEERTQYF.

The sample holds a few counts of this clonotype. J is TRBJ1-2 and V is TRBV7-2; D unresolved. Trimming left V 5 bases short and J 6 bases short, with 19 bases between. Germline lookup yields CDR1 SGHTA and CDR2 FQGNSA. CDR3 size: 15 residues. The CDR3: CASSPPKGFGDGYTF. For the CDR3, the DNA is TGTGCCAGCAGCCCGCCAAAGGGATTTGGGGATGGCTACACCTTC.

The V gene is TRBV20-1, the J gene TRBJ2-1; D is ambiguous. Germline assignment: CDR1 DFQATT and CDR2 SNEGSKA (reference sequence). The CDR3 totals 16 residues. V lost 0 bases to trimming and J lost 0 bases, with 12 bases between them. The DNA of the CDR3 is TGCAGTGCTAGAGAGCGATCGCTTAGCTCCTACAATGAGCAGTTCTTC. The encoded protein is CSARERSLSSYNEQFF.

This chain connects TRBV28 to TRBJ2-7; 8 bases match TRBD1. Germline V lookup: CDR1 MDHEN, CDR2 SYDVKM. The CDR3 is 15 amino acids. J gave up 1 base and V 7 bases, and 9 bases lay outside the gene matches. Written as DNA, the CDR3 is TGTGCCAGCATTGGAACAGGGGGTTCATCCTACGAGCAGTACTTC. The encoded protein is CASIGTGGSSYEQYF.

A note on this clonotype: A much larger clone differs by one base, so this may be a read error. V is TRBV28 and J is TRBJ2-7; D is possibly TRBD1 (6 bases). The CDR3 runs 16 residues. The V gene lost 6 bases and the J gene lost 3 bases, with 21 bases spanning the gap. Germline CDR1 is MDHEN and CDR2 is SYDVKM. The chain's CDR3 is CASRLPYGDIDYEQYF. CDR3 sequence (DNA): TGTGCCAGCAGGTTACCCTACGGGGACATTGACTACGAGCAGTACTTC. The entire variable domain, with the rest obtained from reference TRBV28 and TRBJ2-7, is as follows: DVKVTQSSRYLVKRTGEKVFLECVQDMDHENMFWYRQDPGLGLRLIYFSYDVKMKEKGDIPEGYSVSREKKERFSLILESASTNQTSMYLCASRLPYGDIDYEQYFGPGTRLTVT.

A note on this clonotype: This may be a read error, as it is one base from a much larger clone. V is TRBV20-1 and J is TRBJ1-2; tentatively, D is TRBD1 (5 bases). CDR1 DFQATT and CDR2 SNEGSKA come from the germline V gene (reference sequence). This CDR3 has 11 residues. The CDR3, as DNA: TGCAGTGCTTTAGGGGTATATGGCTACGCCTTC. Translation: CSALGVYGYAF.

The chain recombines TRBV20-1 with TRBJ2-5, with 11 nucleotides matching TRBD2. Germline assignment: CDR1 DFQATT and CDR2 SNEGSKA (reference sequence). With 5 bases clipped from V and 7 bases from J, the junction kept 12 bases outside the gene matches. The CDR3 is 15 residues long. CDR3 nucleotides: TGCAGTGCTCATCAAACTAGCGGGGGAGGTGCGACCCAGTACTTC. Translated: CSAHQTSGGGATQYF.

This clonotype was recorded at least ten times. V usage is TRBV20-1 and J usage is TRBJ2-7; D perhaps matches TRBD1 (6 bases). This CDR3 is built from 12 residues. Germline assignment: CDR1 DFQATT and CDR2 SNEGSKA (reference sequence). V was pared by 5 bases and J by 3 bases, with 11 bases between. The CDR3 DNA is TGCAGTGCTTCGGACAGTCTCTACGAGCAGTACTTC. As protein: CSASDSLYEQYF.

The V gene is TRBV7-2, the J gene TRBJ2-1, with 12 bases lining up with TRBD2. V dropped 3 bases and J dropped 3; count of bases not matched to a gene: 6. This CDR3 region has 17 residues. Germline V lookup: CDR1 SGHTA, CDR2 FQGNSA. CDR3: CASSFLRLAGDYNEQFF. As DNA, the CDR3 is TGTGCCAGCAGCTTTTTAAGACTAGCGGGGGACTACAATGAGCAGTTCTTC.

This clonotype showed up many times. The rearrangement uses TRBV27 and TRBJ2-5, with 7 bases aligning to TRBD1. Germline V gene lookup returns CDR1 MNHEY and CDR2 SMNVEV (reference sequence). This CDR3 comprises 14 residues. V lost 1 base and J lost 5; bases outside the gene matches: 4. The CDR3 reads CASSLYLQGETQYF. CDR3 DNA sequence: TGTGCCAGCAGTTTATATTTACAGGGGGAGACCCAGTACTTC.

This clonotype was seen repeatedly, ten times or more. The chain has TRBV6-2 or TRBV6-3 and TRBJ2-1, with D perhaps matching TRBD2 (6 bases). Germline values: CDR1 MNHEY, CDR2 SVGEGT. CDR3 size: 15 residues. The V end was cut by 5 bases, the J end by 2 bases, with 13 bases between. CDR3 in DNA: TGTGCCAGCAGTCGGGACTCGGGGCCCTACAATGAGCAGTTCTTC. Residues: CASSRDSGPYNEQFF.

This clonotype was counted many times. The gene calls are TRBV6-1 and TRBJ2-5; D may match TRBD1 or TRBD2 (5 bases each). Germline V CDR1 and CDR2: MNHNS, SASEGT. The CDR3 has 12 amino acids. V was cut by 11 bases and J by 4 bases, with 14 bases left in between. The DNA for the CDR3 is TGTGCCGGTAGAGGGGATGGAGAGACCCAGTACTTC. It encodes CAGRGDGETQYF.

The gene calls are TRBV6-2 or TRBV6-3 and TRBJ1-1; the D gene is possibly TRBD1 (6 bases). Germline V CDR1 and CDR2: MNHEY, SVGEGT. Trimming shortened V by 2 bases and J by 3 bases, and 13 bases separated the two germline ends. The CDR3 has 15 amino acids. In DNA, the CDR3 is TGTGCCAGCAGTTACGGCAGGGGAATGTACACTGAAGCTTTCTTT. Amino acid sequence: CASSYGRGMYTEAFF.

The V and J genes are TRBV5-1 and TRBJ2-3; D remains unclear. Germline CDR1 reads SGHRS; CDR2 reads YFSETQ. The CDR3 spans 14 residues. Trimming stripped 0 bases from V and 2 bases from J, with 7 bases between. As DNA, the CDR3 is TGCGCCAGCAGCTTGGTTGACCACACAGATACGCAGTATTTT. Translating it yields CASSLVDHTDTQYF.

The V gene is TRBV11-2, the J gene TRBJ2-3, with 9 nucleotides matching TRBD2. The ends lost 0 bases at V and 4 bases at J; junction bases unmatched: 8. The CDR3 length is 17 residues. From germline, CDR1 is SGHAT and CDR2 FQNNGV. The CDR3 DNA follows: TGTGCCAGCAGCTTAGAGGGAAGCGGGAGGTTGGCAGATACGCAGTATTTT. Translation: CASSLEGSGRLADTQYF.

The rearrangement joins TRBV4-1 to TRBJ1-1, with 9 bases that match TRBD1. The trim removed 3 bases at V and 1 base at J, leaving 12 bases unmatched. Germline V CDR1 and CDR2: MGHRA, YSYEKL. This CDR3 contains 18 residues. CDR3 loop: CASSHAPGQGDRNTEAFF. For the CDR3, the DNA is TGCGCCAGCAGCCATGCTCCGGGACAGGGAGACCGGAACACTGAAGCTTTCTTT.

This clonotype was found many times. The CDR3 does not end in the conserved phenylalanine or tryptophan, so this is likely a read error. V is TRBV6-2 or TRBV6-3 and J is TRBJ2-1; D gene uncertain. The CDR3 totals 12 residues. The V end was cut by 10 bases, the J end by 5 bases, with 12 bases between. Germline assignment: CDR1 MNHEY and CDR2 SVGEGT. This CDR3 reads CATAPFNNEQFS. Written as DNA, the CDR3 is TGTGCCACCGCCCCCTTTAACAATGAGCAGTTCTCC.

This clonotype came up many times. The J gene is TRBJ2-5, the V gene TRBV20-1, with 10 positions matching TRBD2. CDR3 size: 15 residues. CDR1 and CDR2 from the germline V gene are DFQATT and SNEGSKA (reference sequence). V shed 0 bases and J 5 bases; nucleotides not matched to a gene: 6. The DNA for the CDR3 is TGCAGTGCTAGAGATAAGTCTAGCGGGAGTGAGACCCAGTACTTC. Translation gives CSARDKSSGSETQYF.